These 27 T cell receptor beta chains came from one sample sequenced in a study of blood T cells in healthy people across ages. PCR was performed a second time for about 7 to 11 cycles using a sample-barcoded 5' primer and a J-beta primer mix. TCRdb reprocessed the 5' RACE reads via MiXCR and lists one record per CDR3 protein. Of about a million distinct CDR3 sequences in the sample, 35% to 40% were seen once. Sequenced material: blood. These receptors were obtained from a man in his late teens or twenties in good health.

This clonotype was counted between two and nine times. The CDR3 nucleotides read TGTGCCAGCAGCGTAGATGAGCACAACTATGGCTACACCTTC. Translation gives CASSVDEHNYGYTF. V usage is TRBV9 and J usage is TRBJ1-2, with D unclear. The CDR3 has 14 amino acids. Germline V CDR1 and CDR2: SGDLS, YYNGEE. Deletions cut 0 bases from V and 2 bases from J, with 8 bases between.

The CDR3 spells CASSYSREDYGYTF. The CDR3, as DNA: TGTGCCAGCAGTTACAGCCGGGAAGACTATGGCTACACCTTC. This chain uses TRBV6-5 with TRBJ1-2; D is unresolved. The CDR3 length is 14 residues. In germline, CDR1 is MNHEY, CDR2 SVGAGI. The V end was cut by 2 bases, the J end by 3 bases, with 10 bases between.

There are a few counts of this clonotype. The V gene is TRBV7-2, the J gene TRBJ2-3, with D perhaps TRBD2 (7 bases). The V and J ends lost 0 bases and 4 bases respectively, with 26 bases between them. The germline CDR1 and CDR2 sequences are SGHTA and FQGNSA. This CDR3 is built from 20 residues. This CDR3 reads CASSLAGRGMSFLVSDTQYF. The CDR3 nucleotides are TGTGCCAGCAGCTTAGCGGGGAGGGGGATGTCATTTTTGGTGTCAGATACGCAGTATTTT.

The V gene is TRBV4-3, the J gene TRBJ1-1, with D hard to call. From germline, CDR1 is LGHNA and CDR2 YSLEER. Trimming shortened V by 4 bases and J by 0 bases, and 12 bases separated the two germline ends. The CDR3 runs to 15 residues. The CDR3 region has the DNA TGCGCCAGCAGCCCGCGGCCGTCCATGAACACTGAAGCTTTCTTT. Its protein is CASSPRPSMNTEAFF.

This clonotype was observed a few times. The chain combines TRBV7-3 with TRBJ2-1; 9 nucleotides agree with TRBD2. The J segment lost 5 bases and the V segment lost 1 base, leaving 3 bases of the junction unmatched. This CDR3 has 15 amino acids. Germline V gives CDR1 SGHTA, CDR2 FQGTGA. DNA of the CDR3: TGTGCCAGCAGCTTAAGTCTAGCGGGGCACAATGAGCAGTTCTTC. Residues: CASSLSLAGHNEQFF.

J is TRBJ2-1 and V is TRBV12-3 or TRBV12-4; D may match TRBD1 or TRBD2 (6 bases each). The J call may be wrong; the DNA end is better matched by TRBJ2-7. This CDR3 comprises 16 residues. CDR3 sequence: CASRDRGARSYNEQYF. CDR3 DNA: TGTGCCAGCAGGGATAGGGGGGCCCGCTCCTACAATGAGCAGTACTTC.

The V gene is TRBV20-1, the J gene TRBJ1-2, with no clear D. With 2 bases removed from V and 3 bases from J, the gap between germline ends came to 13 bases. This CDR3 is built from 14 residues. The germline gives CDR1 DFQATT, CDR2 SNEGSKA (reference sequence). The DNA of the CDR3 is TGCAGTGCTAGACCTGATAGGAGGTACTATGGCTACACCTTC. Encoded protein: CSARPDRRYYGYTF.

CDR3 region: CSTTSDISDTQYF. CDR3 coding DNA: TGCAGCACGACTAGCGACATCTCCGATACGCAGTATTTT. This chain links TRBV29-1 with TRBJ2-3, with 8 nucleotides matching TRBD2. The CDR3 has 13 residues. Per the germline V gene, CDR1 is SQVTM and CDR2 is ANQGSEA. J gave up 6 bases and V 8 bases, and 10 bases lay outside the gene matches.

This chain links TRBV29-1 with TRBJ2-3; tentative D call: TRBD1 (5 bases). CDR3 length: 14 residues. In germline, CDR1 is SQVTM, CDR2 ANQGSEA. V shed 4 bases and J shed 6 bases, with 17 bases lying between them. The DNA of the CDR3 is TGCAGCGTTGTCGGTACCTTCCCAGGGGATACGCAGTATTTT. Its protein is CSVVGTFPGDTQYF.

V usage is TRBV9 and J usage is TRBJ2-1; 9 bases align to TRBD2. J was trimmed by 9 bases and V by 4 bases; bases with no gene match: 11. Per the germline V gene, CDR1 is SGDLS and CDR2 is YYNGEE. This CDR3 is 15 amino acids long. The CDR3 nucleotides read TGTGCCAGCAGCACCTTAGCGGGGGCTAGGATTGAGCAGTTCTTC. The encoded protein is CASSTLAGARIEQFF.

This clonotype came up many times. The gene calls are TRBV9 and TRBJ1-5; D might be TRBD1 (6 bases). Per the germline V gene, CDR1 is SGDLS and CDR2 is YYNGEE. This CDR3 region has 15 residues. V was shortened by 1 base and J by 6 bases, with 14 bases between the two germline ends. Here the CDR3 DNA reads TGTGCCAGCAGCGTATCCGCGGACAGTGTTCAGCCCCAGCATTTT. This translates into CASSVSADSVQPQHF.

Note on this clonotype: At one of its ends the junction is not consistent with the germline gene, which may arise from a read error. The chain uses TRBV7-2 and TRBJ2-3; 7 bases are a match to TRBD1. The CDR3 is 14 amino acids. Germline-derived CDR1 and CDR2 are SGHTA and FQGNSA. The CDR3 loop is CATSSGGPEDMQYF. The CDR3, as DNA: TGTGCCACCTCGTCAGGGGGTCCGGAAGATATGCAGTATTTT.

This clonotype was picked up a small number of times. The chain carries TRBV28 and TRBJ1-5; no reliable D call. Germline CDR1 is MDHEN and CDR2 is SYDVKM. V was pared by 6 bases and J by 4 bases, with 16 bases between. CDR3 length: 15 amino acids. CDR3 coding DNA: TGTGCCAGCAGCGCCCCCGGGAGCGTAAATCAGCCCCAGCATTTT. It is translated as CASSAPGSVNQPQHF.

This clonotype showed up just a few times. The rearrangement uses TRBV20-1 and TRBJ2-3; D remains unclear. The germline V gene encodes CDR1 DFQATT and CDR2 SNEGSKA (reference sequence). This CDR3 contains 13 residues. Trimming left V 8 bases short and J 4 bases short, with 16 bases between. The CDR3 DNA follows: TGCAGTCAAATCGTTCAGGCGGCAGATACGCAGTATTTT. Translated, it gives CSQIVQAADTQYF.

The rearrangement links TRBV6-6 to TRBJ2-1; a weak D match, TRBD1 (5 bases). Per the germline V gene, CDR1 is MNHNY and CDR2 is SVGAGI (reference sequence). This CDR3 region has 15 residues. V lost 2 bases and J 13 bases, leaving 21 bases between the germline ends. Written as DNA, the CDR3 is TGTGCCAGCAGTTACCCCCAACAAGGGGCGGAGACCCAGTTCTTC. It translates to CASSYPQQGAETQFF.

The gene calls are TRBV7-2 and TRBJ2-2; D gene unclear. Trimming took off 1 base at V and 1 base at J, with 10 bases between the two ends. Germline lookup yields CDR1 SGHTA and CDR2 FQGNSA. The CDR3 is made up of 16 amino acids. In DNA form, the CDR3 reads TGTGCCAGCAGCTTAGTATCCGCCATGAACACCGGGGAGCTGTTTTTT. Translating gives CASSLVSAMNTGELFF.

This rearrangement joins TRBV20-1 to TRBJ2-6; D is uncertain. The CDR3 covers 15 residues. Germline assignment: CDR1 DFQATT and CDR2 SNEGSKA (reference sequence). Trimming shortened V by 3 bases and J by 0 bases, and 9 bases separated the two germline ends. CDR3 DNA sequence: TGCAGTGCTAGGCAACCCCTCTCTGGGGCCAACGTCCTGACTTTC. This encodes CSARQPLSGANVLTF.

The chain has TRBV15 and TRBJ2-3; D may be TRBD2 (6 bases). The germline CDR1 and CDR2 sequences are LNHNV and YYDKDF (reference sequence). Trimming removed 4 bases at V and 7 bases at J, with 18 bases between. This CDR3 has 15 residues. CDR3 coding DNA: TGTGCCACCAGCAAAGGCGGCGGGGAGATATATACGCAGTATTTT. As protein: CATSKGGGEIYTQYF.

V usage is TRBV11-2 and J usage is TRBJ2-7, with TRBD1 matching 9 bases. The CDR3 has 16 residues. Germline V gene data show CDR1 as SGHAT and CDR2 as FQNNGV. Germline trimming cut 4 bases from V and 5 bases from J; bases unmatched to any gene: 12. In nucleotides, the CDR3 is TGTGCCAGCAGCTATCCCCGGGACAGGGTCGCGCACGAGCAGTACTTC. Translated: CASSYPRDRVAHEQYF.

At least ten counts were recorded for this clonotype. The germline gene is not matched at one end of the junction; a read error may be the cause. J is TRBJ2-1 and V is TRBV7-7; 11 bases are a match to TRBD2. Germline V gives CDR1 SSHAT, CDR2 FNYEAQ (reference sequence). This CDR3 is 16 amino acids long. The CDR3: CASSQLTSGAYNEQFF. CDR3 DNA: TGTGCTAGCAGCCAATTGACTAGCGGGGCTTACAATGAGCAGTTCTTC.

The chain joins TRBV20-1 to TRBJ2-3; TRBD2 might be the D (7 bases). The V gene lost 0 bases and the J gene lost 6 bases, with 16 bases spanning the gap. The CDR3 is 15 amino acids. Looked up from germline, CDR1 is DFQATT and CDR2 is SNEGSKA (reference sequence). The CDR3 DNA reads TGCAGTGCTAGAGATCTGGCGGGGGCCGGGGATACGCAGTATTTT. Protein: CSARDLAGAGDTQYF.

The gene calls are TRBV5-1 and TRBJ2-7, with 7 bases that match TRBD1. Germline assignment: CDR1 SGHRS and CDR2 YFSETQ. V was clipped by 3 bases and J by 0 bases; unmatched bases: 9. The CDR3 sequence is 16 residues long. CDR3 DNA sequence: TGCGCCAGCAGCTCCTTACCACAGGGGACCTCCTACGAGCAGTACTTC. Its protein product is CASSSLPQGTSYEQYF.

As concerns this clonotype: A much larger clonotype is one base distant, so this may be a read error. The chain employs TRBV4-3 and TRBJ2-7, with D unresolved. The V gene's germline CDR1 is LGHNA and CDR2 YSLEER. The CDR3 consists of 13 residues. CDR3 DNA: TGCGCCTGCAGCCAAAGTCCCTCCTACGAGCAGTACTTC. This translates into CACSQSPSYEQYF.

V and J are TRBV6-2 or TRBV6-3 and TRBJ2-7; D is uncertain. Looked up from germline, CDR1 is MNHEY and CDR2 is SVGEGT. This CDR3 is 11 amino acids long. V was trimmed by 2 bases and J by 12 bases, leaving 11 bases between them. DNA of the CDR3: TGTGCCAGCAGTTACGGATCAATTTCGTACTTC. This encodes CASSYGSISYF.

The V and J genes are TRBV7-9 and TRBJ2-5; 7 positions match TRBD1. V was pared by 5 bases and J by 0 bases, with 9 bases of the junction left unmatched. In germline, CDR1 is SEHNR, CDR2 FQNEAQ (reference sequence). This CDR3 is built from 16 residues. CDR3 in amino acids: CASSGGTGVYQETQYF. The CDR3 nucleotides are TGTGCCAGCAGCGGAGGCACAGGGGTATACCAAGAGACCCAGTACTTC.

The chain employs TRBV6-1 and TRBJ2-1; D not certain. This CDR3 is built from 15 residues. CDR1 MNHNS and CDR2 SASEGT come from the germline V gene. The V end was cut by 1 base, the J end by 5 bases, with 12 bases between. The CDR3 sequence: CASSEVGLTNNEQFF. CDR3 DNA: TGTGCCAGCAGTGAAGTGGGCCTTACTAACAATGAGCAGTTCTTC.

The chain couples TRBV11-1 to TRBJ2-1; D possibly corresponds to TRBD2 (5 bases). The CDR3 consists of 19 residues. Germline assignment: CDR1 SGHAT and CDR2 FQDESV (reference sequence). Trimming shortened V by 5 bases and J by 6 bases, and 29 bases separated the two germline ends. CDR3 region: CASSRRPGGSPGGPNEQFF. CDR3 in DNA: TGTGCCAGCAGCAGAAGACCTGGAGGTAGCCCTGGCGGTCCCAATGAGCAGTTCTTC.